The subject of this entry is one T cell receptor beta chain. Its antigen remains undetermined. No per-base quality is available; no much larger clone lies one base away. TCRbeta CDR3 regions were amplified from genomic DNA by means of the immunoSEQ Assay, a bias-controlled multiplex PCR. The authors' pipeline ran thus. The number of nucleated cells in each sample was estimated from the amplification of reference gene primers within the assay. To quantify the absolute abundance of each unique TCRbeta CDR3 rearrangement, sequence reads were collapsed and filtered. For each sample, productive Simpson clonality was calculated by taking the square root of Simpson's diversity index across productive rearrangements. This is the immuneACCESS table as TCRdb keeps it, with only in-frame sequences that have V and J called. A part of the clones is gone; compared with another copy, unresolved V genes explain less than half, and the rest is unexplained. That table furnishes V, J and clone size, whereas the DNA furnished D and trimming. Recorded for this sample are fewer than 40,000 clones; about 91% of them occurred a single time. The ten largest clonotypes hold roughly 28% of the sample.

Each collaborating institution followed its own protocols to collect whole blood in K2EDTA tubes. Collaborator samples were shipped for TCRbeta analysis as frozen whole blood, isolated PBMCs, or DNA extracted from either sample type. The data stem from a study of blood T cell repertoires in COVID-19 (dated by TCRdb to the early 2020s). About the full investigation: Samples covering the acute and convalescent phases of COVID-19 were provided by collaborators in the United States, Italy and Spain. The material from the prospective study consisted of cDNA or gDNA derived from T cells, B-cell-depleted T cells, or PBMCs. Subjects who had been exposed to COVID-19, were actively infected with it, or had recovered from it provided the deeply sampled blood TCRbeta repertoires that made up the dataset. The repertoires were released in a freely available public database meant as a resource for research on the immune response to SARS-CoV-2. Samples were obtained from the ongoing ImmuneRACE study (first 160 participants) and from 950 to 1,500 subjects provided by 6 global collaborators. Nearly every sample came with metadata listing a de-identified subject ID, COVID-19 status, age in years and sex. Where available, HLA class I and class II types were taken from metadata supplied by the sample provider and were not determined by assay-based typing. The study at large found these results: Clinical and demographic metadata were provided uncurated, with the amount varying by source and participant.

There are 15 amino acids in the CDR3, from cysteine to phenylalanine inclusive. The DNA shown is the 45-base CDR3, in frame from base 1. CDR1 LNHDA and CDR2 SQIVND were looked up in the germline V gene (reference sequence). Germline trimming amounts to 4 bases on V and 10 bases on J, with 11 as the count of junction bases outside the gene matches. Sequencing was done on a sample of peripheral blood. The source of this sequence is a man older than 75 with acute or convalescent COVID-19. The rearranged segments are TRBV19 and TRBJ2-3, and TRBD1 matches 10 of the central bases. The nucleotide sequence reads TGTGCCAGTAGTAAAACCGGGACAGGGGTTTTTGCGCAGTATTTT. Translated, it gives CASSKTGTGVFAQYF.